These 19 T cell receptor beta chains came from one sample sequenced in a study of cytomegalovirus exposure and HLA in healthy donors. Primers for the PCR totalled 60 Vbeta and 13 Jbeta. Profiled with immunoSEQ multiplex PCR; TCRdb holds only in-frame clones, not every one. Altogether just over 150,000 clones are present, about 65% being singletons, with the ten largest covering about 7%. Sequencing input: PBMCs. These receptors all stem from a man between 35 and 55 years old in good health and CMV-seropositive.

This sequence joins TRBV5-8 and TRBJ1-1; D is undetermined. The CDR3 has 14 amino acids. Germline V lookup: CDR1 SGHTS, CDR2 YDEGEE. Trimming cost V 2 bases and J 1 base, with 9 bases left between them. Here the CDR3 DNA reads TGTGCCAGCAGCTTTATGGAGGGGAACACTGAAGCTTTCTTT. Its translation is CASSFMEGNTEAFF.

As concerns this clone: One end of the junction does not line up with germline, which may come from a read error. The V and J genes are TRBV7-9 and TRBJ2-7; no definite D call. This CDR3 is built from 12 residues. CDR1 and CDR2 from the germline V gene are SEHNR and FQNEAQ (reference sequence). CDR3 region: CTSDSLNGEQYF. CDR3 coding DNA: TGTACCAGCGACTCCCTCAACGGGGAGCAGTACTTC.

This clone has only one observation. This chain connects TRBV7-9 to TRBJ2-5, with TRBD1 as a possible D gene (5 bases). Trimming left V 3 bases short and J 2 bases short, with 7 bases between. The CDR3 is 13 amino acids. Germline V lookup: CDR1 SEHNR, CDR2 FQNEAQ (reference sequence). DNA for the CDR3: TGTGCCAGCAGCTTCACAGGTCAAGAGACCCAGTACTTC. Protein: CASSFTGQETQYF.

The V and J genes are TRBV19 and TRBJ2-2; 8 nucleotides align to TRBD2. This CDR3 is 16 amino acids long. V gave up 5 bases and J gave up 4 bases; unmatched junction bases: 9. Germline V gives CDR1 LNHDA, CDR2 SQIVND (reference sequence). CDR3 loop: CASSPFGGAGTGELFF. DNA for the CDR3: TGTGCCAGTAGTCCCTTCGGGGGGGCGGGCACCGGGGAGCTGTTTTTT.

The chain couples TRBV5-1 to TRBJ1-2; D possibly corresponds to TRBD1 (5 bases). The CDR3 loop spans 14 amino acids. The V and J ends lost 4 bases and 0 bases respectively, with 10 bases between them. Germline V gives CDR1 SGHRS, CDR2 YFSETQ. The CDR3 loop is CASSAAGANYGYTF. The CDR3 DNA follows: TGCGCCAGCAGCGCCGCGGGGGCTAACTATGGCTACACCTTC.

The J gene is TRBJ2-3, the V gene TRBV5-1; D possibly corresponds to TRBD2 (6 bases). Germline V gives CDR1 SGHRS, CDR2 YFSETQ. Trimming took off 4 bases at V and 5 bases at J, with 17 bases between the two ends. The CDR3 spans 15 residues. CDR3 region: CASSHGTASQDTQYF. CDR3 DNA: TGCGCCAGCAGCCACGGGACTGCAAGTCAAGATACGCAGTATTTT.

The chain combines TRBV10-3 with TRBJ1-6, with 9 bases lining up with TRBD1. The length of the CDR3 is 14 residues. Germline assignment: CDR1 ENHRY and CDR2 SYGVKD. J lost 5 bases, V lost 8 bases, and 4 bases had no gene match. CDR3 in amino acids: CAIRTGGNNSPLHF. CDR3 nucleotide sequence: TGTGCCATCCGAACAGGGGGCAATAATTCACCCCTCCACTTT.

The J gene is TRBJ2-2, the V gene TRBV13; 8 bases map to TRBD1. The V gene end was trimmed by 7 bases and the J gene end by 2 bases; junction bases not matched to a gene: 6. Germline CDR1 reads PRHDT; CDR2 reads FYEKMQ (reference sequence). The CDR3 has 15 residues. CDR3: CASNQGAINTGELFF. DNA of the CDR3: TGTGCCAGCAACCAGGGGGCAATAAACACCGGGGAGCTGTTTTTT.

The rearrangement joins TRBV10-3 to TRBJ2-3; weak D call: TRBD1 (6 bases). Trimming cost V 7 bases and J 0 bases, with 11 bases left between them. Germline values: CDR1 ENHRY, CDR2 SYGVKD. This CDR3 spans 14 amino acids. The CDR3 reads CAITRDTSTDTQYF. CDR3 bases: TGTGCCATCACCCGGGACACTAGCACAGATACGCAGTATTTT.

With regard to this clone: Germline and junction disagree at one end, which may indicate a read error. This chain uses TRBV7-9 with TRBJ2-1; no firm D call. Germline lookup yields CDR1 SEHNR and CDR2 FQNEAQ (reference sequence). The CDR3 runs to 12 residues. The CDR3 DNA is TGTTCCAGCAGTCCCAGGTCTAATGAGCAGTTCTTC. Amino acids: CSSSPRSNEQFF.

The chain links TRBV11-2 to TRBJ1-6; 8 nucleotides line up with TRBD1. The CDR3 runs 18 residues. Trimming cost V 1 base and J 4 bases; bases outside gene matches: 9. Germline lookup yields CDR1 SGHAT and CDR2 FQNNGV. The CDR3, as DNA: TGTGCCAGCAGCTTAGTGGTTCAGGGGGCCGCTTATAATTCACCCCTCCACTTT. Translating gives CASSLVVQGAAYNSPLHF. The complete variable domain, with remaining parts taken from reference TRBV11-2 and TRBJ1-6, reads EAGVAQSPRYKIIEKRQSVAFWCNPISGHATLYWYQQILGQGPKLLIQFQNNGVVDDSQLPKDRFSAERLKGVDSTLKIQPAKLEDSAVYLCASSLVVQGAAYNSPLHFGNGTRLTVT.

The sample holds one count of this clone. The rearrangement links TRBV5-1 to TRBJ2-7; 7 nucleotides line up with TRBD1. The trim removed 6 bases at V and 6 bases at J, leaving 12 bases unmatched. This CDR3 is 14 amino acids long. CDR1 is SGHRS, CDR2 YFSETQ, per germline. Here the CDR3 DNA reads TGCGCCAGCACCCAGACAGGGAAAGGAGGCGAGCAGTACTTC. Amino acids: CASTQTGKGGEQYF.

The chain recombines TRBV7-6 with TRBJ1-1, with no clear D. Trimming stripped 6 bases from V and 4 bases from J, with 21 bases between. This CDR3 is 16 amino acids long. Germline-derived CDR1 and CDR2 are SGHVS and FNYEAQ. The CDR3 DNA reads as TGTGCCAGCAGGCCCCCGGGGTCAAGGAGTGGCACTGAAGCTTTCTTT. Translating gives CASRPPGSRSGTEAFF. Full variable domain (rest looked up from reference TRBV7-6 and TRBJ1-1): GAGVSQSPRYKVTKRGQDVALRCDPISGHVSLYWYRQALGQGPEFLTYFNYEAQQDKSGLPNDRFSAERPEGSISTLTIQRTEQRDSAMYRCASRPPGSRSGTEAFFGQGTRLTVV.

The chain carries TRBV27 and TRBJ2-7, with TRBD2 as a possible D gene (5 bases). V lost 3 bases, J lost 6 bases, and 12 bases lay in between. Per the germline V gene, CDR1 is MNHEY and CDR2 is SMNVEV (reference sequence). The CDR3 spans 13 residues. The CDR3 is CASSFAGFGEQYF. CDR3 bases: TGTGCCAGCAGTTTTGCGGGTTTCGGCGAGCAGTACTTC.

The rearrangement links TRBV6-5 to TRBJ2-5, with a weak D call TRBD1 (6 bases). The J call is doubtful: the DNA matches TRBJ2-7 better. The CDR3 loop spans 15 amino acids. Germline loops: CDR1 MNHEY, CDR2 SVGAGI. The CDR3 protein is CASSRNRDKTYEQYF. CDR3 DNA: TGTGCCAGCAGCCGAAACCGGGACAAAACCTACGAGCAGTACTTC.

In nucleotides, the CDR3 is TGCGCCAGCAGCTTTATATCAGGGGCGAACACCGGGGAGCTGTTTTTT. It codes for CASSFISGANTGELFF. V and J are TRBV5-1 and TRBJ2-2, with a weak D call TRBD1 (6 bases). V dropped 2 bases and J dropped 0 bases, with 11 bases sitting between them. The V gene's germline CDR1 is SGHRS and CDR2 YFSETQ. This CDR3 comprises 16 residues.

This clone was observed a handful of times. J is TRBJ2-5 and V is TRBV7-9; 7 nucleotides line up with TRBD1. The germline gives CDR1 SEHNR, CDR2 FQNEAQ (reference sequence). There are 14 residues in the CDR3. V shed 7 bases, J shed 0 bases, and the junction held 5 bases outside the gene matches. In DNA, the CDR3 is TGTGCCAGCACCGGGACAGTTTACCAAGAGACCCAGTACTTC. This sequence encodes CASTGTVYQETQYF.

The CDR3 region has the DNA TGCGCCAGCAGTCGGGCCAGGGTGAGCAATCAGCCCCAGCATTTT. This sequence encodes CASSRARVSNQPQHF. This chain links TRBV23-1 with TRBJ1-5; perhaps TRBD1 as D (5 bases). TRBV23-1 qualifies as an ORF whose function is uncertain. CDR3 length: 15 residues. With 4 bases removed from V and 1 base from J, the gap between germline ends came to 11 bases.

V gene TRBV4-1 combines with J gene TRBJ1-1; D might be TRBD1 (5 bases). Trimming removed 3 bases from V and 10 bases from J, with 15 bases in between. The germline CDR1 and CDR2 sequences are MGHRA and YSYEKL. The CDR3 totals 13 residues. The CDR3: CASSQAGQGGAFF. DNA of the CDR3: TGCGCCAGCAGCCAGGCGGGGCAGGGTGGAGCTTTCTTT.